The clone carrying this TCR beta chain was observed a handful of times. Per the study methods: Estimation of nucleated cell counts was performed using reference gene primer amplification. Sequencing was performed with immunoSEQ multiplex PCR; in TCRdb, only in-frame clones are kept and a portion is missing. The V and J calls and the clone size are those of that table, but D and trimming were determined from the DNA. The sample has 120,000 to 150,000 clones, roughly 80% seen once. This sample was included in a study of blood T cell repertoires in COVID-19. Study details: Sources were T cells, B-cell-depleted T cells, or PBMCs; the material itself was cDNA or gDNA.

V lost 4 bases, J lost 1 base, and 13 bases lay in between. CDR3 length: 15 residues. From germline, CDR1 is SNHLY and CDR2 FYNNEI. The receptor was derived from a human donor with acute or convalescent COVID-19. The donor label of this sample is uncertain. The V call is TRBV2, the J call TRBJ2-5; possibly TRBD1 for D (5 bases). Sequencing used peripheral blood. The CDR3 reads CASSGRAVTQETQYF. CDR3 DNA: TGTGCCAGCAGTGGCAGGGCCGTTACCCAAGAGACCCAGTACTTC.